One sample yielded the 27 T cell receptor beta chains listed below, sequenced in a study of cytomegalovirus exposure and HLA in healthy donors. A multiplex PCR was run with 60 Vbeta primers and 13 Jbeta primers. Clones were read by immunoSEQ multiplex PCR, and TCRdb kept only the in-frame ones, dropping some. Its table lists under 150,000 clones. Sequenced: PBMCs. These receptors were obtained from a man between 40 and 49 years old in good health and CMV-seronegative.

V is TRBV7-2 and J is TRBJ2-7; 8 nucleotides line up with TRBD1. Losses at the gene ends were 1 base for V and 2 bases for J; bases not matched to a gene: 7. Germline V lookup: CDR1 SGHTA, CDR2 FQGNSA. The CDR3 is 16 residues long. In nucleotides, the CDR3 is TGTGCCAGCAGCTTAGGGAACAGGGGGAAGACCTACGAGCAGTACTTC. Protein sequence: CASSLGNRGKTYEQYF.

The chain carries TRBV6-5 and TRBJ2-1; 7 positions agree with TRBD1. Germline-derived CDR1 and CDR2 are MNHEY and SVGAGI. After removal of 2 bases from V and 3 bases from J, the junction contained 7 bases not matched to a gene. The CDR3 length is 16 residues. CDR3 sequence reads: CASSYEGAGIYNEQFF. Written as DNA, the CDR3 is TGTGCCAGCAGTTACGAGGGGGCAGGCATCTACAATGAGCAGTTCTTC.

The gene calls are TRBV5-6 and TRBJ1-1; perhaps TRBD1 as D (6 bases). V lost 3 bases and J lost 1, with 16 bases in between. The CDR3 has 16 amino acids. Germline V CDR1 and CDR2: SGHDT, YYEEEE. The CDR3 spells CASSSRAGAPNTEAFF. DNA of the CDR3: TGTGCCAGCAGCTCCCGTGCAGGGGCGCCGAACACTGAAGCTTTCTTT. Together with reference TRBV5-6 and TRBJ1-1, the CDR3 gives the full variable domain: DAGVTQSPTHLIKTRGQQVTLRCSPKSGHDTVSWYQQALGQGPQFIFQYYEEEERQRGNFPDRFSGHQFPNYSSELNVNALLLGDSALYLCASSSRAGAPNTEAFFGQGTRLTVV.

The chain combines TRBV6-1 with TRBJ1-2; no clear D gene. V was pared by 6 bases and J by 10 bases, with 12 bases between. CDR3 length: 11 residues. CDR1 and CDR2 from the germline V gene are MNHNS and SASEGT. The CDR3 nucleotides are TGTGCCAGCAGCCTACCCCCAATCTACACCTTC. As protein: CASSLPPIYTF.

The chain uses TRBV5-4 and TRBJ2-3; D possibly corresponds to TRBD2 (7 bases). Trimming shortened V by 2 bases and J by 5 bases, and 15 bases separated the two germline ends. CDR3 length equals 15 residues. The germline V gene has CDR1 SGHNT and CDR2 YYREEE (reference sequence). This chain's CDR3 is CASSFLTGRGDTQYF. DNA for the CDR3: TGTGCCAGCAGCTTTCTTACAGGGAGGGGAGATACGCAGTATTTT.

The chain recombines TRBV4-3 with TRBJ2-6; no clear D. This CDR3 is 14 amino acids long. V gave up 2 bases and J gave up 0 bases, with 2 bases separating them. CDR1 is LGHNA and CDR2 is YSLEER in the germline V gene. CDR3 in amino acids: CASSQLSGANVLTF. The CDR3, as DNA: TGCGCCAGCAGCCAACTCTCTGGGGCCAACGTCCTGACTTTC.

The chain recombines TRBV19 with TRBJ2-2; TRBD1 might be the D (6 bases). Trimming left V 10 bases short and J 4 bases short, with 16 bases between. The CDR3 has 14 residues. Germline loops: CDR1 LNHDA, CDR2 SQIVND (reference sequence). The CDR3 DNA reads as TGTGCCACCTCGACAGGAAGGTCCACCGGGGAGCTGTTTTTT. Its protein is CATSTGRSTGELFF.

J is TRBJ1-5 and V is TRBV6-1; no clear D gene. Germline lookup yields CDR1 MNHNS and CDR2 SASEGT. The CDR3 sequence is 14 residues long. V was shortened by 0 bases and J by 4 bases, with 7 bases between the two germline ends. CDR3 sequence: CASSEARSNQPQHF. CDR3 coding DNA: TGTGCCAGCAGTGAAGCAAGGAGTAATCAGCCCCAGCATTTT.

The chain combines TRBV10-3 with TRBJ2-3; tentative D call: TRBD1 (5 bases). Per germline, CDR1 ENHRY and CDR2 SYGVKD. The CDR3 has 16 residues. Trimming left V 4 bases short and J 2 bases short, with 16 bases between. CDR3 sequence reads: CAISAGPPGFTDTQYF. The CDR3, as DNA: TGTGCCATCAGTGCAGGCCCCCCAGGGTTCACAGATACGCAGTATTTT.

This chain joins TRBV4-2 and TRBJ2-7; 10 nucleotides match TRBD1. The germline CDR1 and CDR2 sequences are LGHNA and YNFKEQ. The CDR3 extends over 16 amino acids. V was pared by 6 bases and J by 4 bases, with 12 bases of the junction left unmatched. CDR3 sequence: CASSALGQGGSYEQYF. The CDR3 DNA follows: TGTGCCAGCAGTGCCCTTGGACAGGGGGGTTCATACGAGCAGTACTTC.

The chain carries TRBV2 and TRBJ1-1; 8 bases are shared with TRBD1. Germline CDR1 is SNHLY and CDR2 is FYNNEI. Trimming removed 3 bases from V and 4 bases from J; junction bases left unmatched: 4. The CDR3 is 14 amino acids. The CDR3, as DNA: TGTGCCAGCAGTGAGGACAGGGAGACCACTGAAGCTTTCTTT. Translated, it gives CASSEDRETTEAFF.

The chain uses TRBV6-1 and TRBJ2-5, with 9 bases lining up with TRBD2. The end of the DNA is better explained by TRBJ2-7, so the J call may be wrong. Germline loops: CDR1 MNHNS, CDR2 SASEGT. CDR3 size: 14 residues. The CDR3 DNA reads TGTGCCAGCAGAAGAGAGCGGGGGGCCTACGAGCAGTACTTC. It is translated as CASRRERGAYEQYF.

The CDR3, as DNA: TGTGCCAGCAGCTTGAGCGACAGGGCAGCAGATACGCAGTATTTT. This encodes CASSLSDRAADTQYF. The genes are TRBV5-4 and TRBJ2-3, with TRBD1 identical over 7 bases. With 1 base clipped from V and 4 bases from J, the junction kept 6 bases outside the gene matches. CDR3 length equals 15 residues. Germline V gene lookup returns CDR1 SGHNT and CDR2 YYREEE (reference sequence).

This chain links TRBV18 with TRBJ2-1; 8 bases fit TRBD2. Germline V CDR1 and CDR2: KGHSH, LQKENI. This CDR3 has 16 residues. Trimming took 2 bases from V and 10 from J; bases not matched to a gene: 13. Here the CDR3 reads CASSPFFRREREEQFF. In nucleotides, the CDR3 is TGTGCCAGCTCACCATTTTTTCGTCGGGAGCGGGAGGAGCAGTTCTTC.

The genes are TRBV28 and TRBJ2-7, with 11 bases matching TRBD1. The ends lost 3 bases at V and 0 bases at J; junction bases unmatched: 1. Looked up from germline, CDR1 is MDHEN and CDR2 is SYDVKM. The CDR3 has 15 residues. DNA for the CDR3: TGTGCCAGCAGTTTGGGACAGGGGGGCTCCTACGAGCAGTACTTC. As protein: CASSLGQGGSYEQYF.

V gene TRBV6-6 combines with J gene TRBJ2-2, with 10 positions matching TRBD1. Unmatched junction bases numbered 10, after V lost 6 bases and J lost 6 bases. From germline, CDR1 is MNHNY and CDR2 SVGAGI (reference sequence). The CDR3 has 16 residues. This chain's CDR3 is CASSHGGTGVPGELFF. The DNA for the CDR3 is TGTGCCAGCAGCCATGGGGGGACAGGGGTTCCCGGGGAGCTGTTTTTT.

The V call is TRBV7-9, the J call TRBJ2-5; 9 bases are shared with TRBD2. The CDR3 contains 14 residues. Germline CDR1 is SEHNR and CDR2 is FQNEAQ (reference sequence). V lost 7 bases to trimming and J lost 5 bases; unmatched junction nucleotides: 8. The CDR3 DNA is TGTGCCAGCACCTTTGGCGGGGGGGTGGAGACCCAGTACTTC. Its protein product is CASTFGGGVETQYF.

The chain joins TRBV7-3 to TRBJ1-1; 8 bases agree with TRBD1. The CDR3 runs 13 residues. V lost 6 bases, J lost 6 bases, and 6 bases stayed unmatched. The germline CDR1 and CDR2 sequences are SGHTA and FQGTGA. The CDR3 sequence is CASSPDREAEAFF. The CDR3 DNA follows: TGTGCCAGCAGTCCGGACAGGGAGGCTGAAGCTTTCTTT. Drawing the rest from reference TRBV7-3 and TRBJ1-1, the complete variable domain is GAGVSQTPSNKVTEKGKYVELRCDPISGHTALYWYRQSLGQGPEFLIYFQGTGAADDSGLPNDRFFAVRPEGSVSTLKIQRTERGDSAVYLCASSPDREAEAFFGQGTRLTVV.

The rearrangement joins TRBV29-1 to TRBJ1-2; TRBD1 matches at 9 bases. The CDR3 spans 15 residues. Germline V CDR1 and CDR2: SQVTM, ANQGSEA. Unmatched junction bases numbered 13, after V lost 5 bases and J lost 6 bases. The CDR3 nucleotides are TGCAGCGTTTATCAACCGGGACAGGGAAAACATGGCTACACCTTC. This translates into CSVYQPGQGKHGYTF. The variable domain in full, completed from reference TRBV29-1 and TRBJ1-2, reads SAVISQKPSRDICQRGTSLTIQCQVDSQVTMMFWYRQQPGQSLTLIATANQGSEATYESGFVIDKFPISRPNLTFSTLTVSNMSPEDSSIYLCSVYQPGQGKHGYTFGSGTRLTVV.

The J gene is TRBJ2-7, the V gene TRBV10-3; a possible D gene is TRBD2 (8 bases). V lost 8 bases, J lost 2 bases, and 13 bases lay in between. Germline V gives CDR1 ENHRY, CDR2 SYGVKD. The CDR3 runs to 13 residues. CDR3 nucleotide sequence: TGTGCCATCCGGGAGGGACAGACCTACGAGCAGTACTTC. Translating it yields CAIREGQTYEQYF.

V is TRBV19 and J is TRBJ2-6, with TRBD1 matching over 7 bases. The trim removed 6 bases at V and 4 bases at J, leaving 6 bases unmatched. Germline V lookup: CDR1 LNHDA, CDR2 SQIVND (reference sequence). The CDR3 sequence is 15 residues long. CDR3 nucleotide sequence: TGTGCCAGTAGCAAGGACAGGTCCGGGGCCAACGTCCTGACTTTC. This translates into CASSKDRSGANVLTF.

V gene TRBV5-6 combines with J gene TRBJ2-2, with D possibly matching TRBD2 (5 bases). Germline V gene lookup returns CDR1 SGHDT and CDR2 YYEEEE. With 0 bases removed from V and 5 bases from J, the gap between germline ends came to 14 bases. This CDR3 is built from 16 residues. In DNA form, the CDR3 reads TGTGCCAGCAGCTTGGCCGCGGGCATTGGGACCGGGGAGCTGTTTTTT. This encodes CASSLAAGIGTGELFF.

The V gene is TRBV9, the J gene TRBJ2-1, with 7 bases matching TRBD1. This CDR3 is built from 16 residues. J was trimmed by 1 base and V by 0 bases; bases with no gene match: 4. The germline V gene encodes CDR1 SGDLS and CDR2 YYNGEE. The CDR3, as DNA: TGTGCCAGCAGCGTAGGAAGCAGGGGGTCCTACAATGAGCAGTTCTTC. As protein: CASSVGSRGSYNEQFF.

The chain combines TRBV7-3 with TRBJ2-7; D call uncertain. Germline CDR1 is SGHTA and CDR2 is FQGTGA. The CDR3 runs 12 residues. Trimming left V 10 bases short and J 1 base short, with 11 bases between. This CDR3 reads CAIIQSSYEQYF. The DNA of the CDR3 is TGTGCCATCATACAGAGTTCCTACGAGCAGTACTTC.

The chain links TRBV4-3 to TRBJ2-1, with 10 bases aligning to TRBD1. This CDR3 region has 16 residues. Trimming took 1 base from V and 4 from J; bases not matched to a gene: 4. Germline CDR1 and CDR2: LGHNA and YSLEER. DNA for the CDR3: TGCGCCAGCAGCCAAGCCGGGACAGGGGCTTACAATGAGCAGTTCTTC. Translating gives CASSQAGTGAYNEQFF.

The genes are TRBV10-3 and TRBJ2-3, with D maybe TRBD2 (7 bases). This CDR3 comprises 14 residues. In germline, CDR1 is ENHRY, CDR2 SYGVKD. Trimming left V 6 bases short and J 6 bases short, with 16 bases between. CDR3 bases: TGTGCCATCAGCGAGGGGGGGTCGGTTGATACGCAGTATTTT. This sequence encodes CAISEGGSVDTQYF.

J is TRBJ1-2 and V is TRBV6-5; D perhaps matches TRBD1 (5 bases). Germline CDR1 and CDR2: MNHEY and SVGAGI. Trimming pared 4 bases from V and 8 bases from J, leaving 11 bases between. The CDR3 consists of 12 residues. This CDR3 reads CASSFQGGGYTF. The CDR3 nucleotides read TGTGCCAGCAGTTTCCAGGGAGGAGGCTACACCTTC.